This T cell receptor (beta chain) was retrieved from a study of response to subunit inactivated influenza vaccine. Overall study findings and caveats: A suggestion made by the authors is that each seasonal influenza vaccination recruits few new T cells.

This clonotype came up many times. Its specificity is unknown. One entry per CDR3 protein results from TCRdb running MiXCR on the RT-PCR reads. Altogether about 610,000 distinct CDR3 sequences are present, approximately 14% being singletons, with the ten largest covering more than 9.5%. CDR3 length equals 12 residues. Deletions cut 3 bases from V and 1 base from J, with 6 bases between. The germline V gene has CDR1 DFQATT and CDR2 SNEGSKA (reference sequence). The source of this sequence is a man aged 50-60 years who received an inactivated influenza vaccine. The chain combines TRBV20-1 with TRBJ1-1, with no clear D. The specimen comprised PBMCs from blood, sampled roughly 12 days after vaccination. As DNA, the CDR3 is TGCAGTGCTAGGGGCCCGAACACTGAAGCTTTCTTT. Residues: CSARGPNTEAFF.